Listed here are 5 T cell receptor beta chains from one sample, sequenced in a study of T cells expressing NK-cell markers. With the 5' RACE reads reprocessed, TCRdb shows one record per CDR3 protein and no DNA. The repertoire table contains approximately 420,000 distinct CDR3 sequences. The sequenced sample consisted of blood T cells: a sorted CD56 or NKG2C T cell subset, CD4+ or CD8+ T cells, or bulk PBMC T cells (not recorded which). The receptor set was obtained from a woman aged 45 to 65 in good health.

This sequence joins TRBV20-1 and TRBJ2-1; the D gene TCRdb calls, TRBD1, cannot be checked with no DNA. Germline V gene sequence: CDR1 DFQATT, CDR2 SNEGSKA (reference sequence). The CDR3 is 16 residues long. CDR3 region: CSASTHVRQVNNEQFF.

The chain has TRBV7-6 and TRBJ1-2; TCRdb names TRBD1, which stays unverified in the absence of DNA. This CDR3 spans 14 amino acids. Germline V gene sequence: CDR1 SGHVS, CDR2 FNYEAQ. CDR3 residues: CASSPGSLGYGYTF.

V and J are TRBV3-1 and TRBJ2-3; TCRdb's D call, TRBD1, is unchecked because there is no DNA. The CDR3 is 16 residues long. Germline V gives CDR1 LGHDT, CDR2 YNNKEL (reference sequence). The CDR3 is CASSLPGTGVTDTQYF.

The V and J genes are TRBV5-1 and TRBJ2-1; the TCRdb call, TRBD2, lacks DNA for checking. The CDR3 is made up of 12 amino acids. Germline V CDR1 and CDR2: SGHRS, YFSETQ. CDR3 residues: CASSPTGAGKFF. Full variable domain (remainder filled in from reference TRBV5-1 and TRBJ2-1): KAGVTQTPRYLIKTRGQQVTLSCSPISGHRSVSWYQQTPGQGLQFLFEYFSETQRNKGNFPGRFSGRQFSNSRSEMNVSTLELGDSALYLCASSPTGAGKFFGPGTRLTVL.

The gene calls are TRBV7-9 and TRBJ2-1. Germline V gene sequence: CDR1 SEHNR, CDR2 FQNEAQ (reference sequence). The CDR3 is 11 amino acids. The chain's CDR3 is CASRSLYEQFF.